This is a list of T cell receptor beta chains from one sample in a study of T cell changes during pregnancy in multiple sclerosis. The method was immunoSEQ multiplex PCR; TCRdb's version includes in-frame clones alone and lacks a portion of them. Among 30,000 to 50,000 clones, approximately 90% were seen once, and the ten largest hold over 0.45%. Sequences were derived from CD4+ T cells from peripheral blood mononuclear cells, sampled in the first trimester of pregnancy. The receptors were sampled from a female donor in good health, enrolled as a control in a pregnancy study. Both conserved end residues are part of each CDR3. Fields, in order: D gene, J gene, clone size, V gene, CDR3 protein, CDR3 DNA. A D gene is named only where the DNA matches it firmly. A clone size is listed for some rows: how often the clone was seen (once, few, many), or a class if it is expanded.

NA TRBJ2-3 NA TRBV4-2 CASSHATRGSMDTQYF TGTGCCAGCAGCCACGCTACTAGGGGGAGTATGGATACGCAGTATTTT
NA TRBJ1-1 NA TRBV9 CASSAGGVTEAFF TGTGCCAGCAGCGCCGGGGGGGTCACTGAAGCTTTCTTT
TRBD1 TRBJ1-2 NA TRBV6-5 CASSRRDSESGYTF TGTGCCAGCAGTCGCCGGGACAGCGAGTCTGGCTACACCTTC
NA TRBJ2-7 NA TRBV6-6 CASSYSTTANIEQYF TGTGCCAGCAGTTACTCGACAACAGCCAATATCGAGCAGTACTTC
TRBD1 TRBJ2-7 NA TRBV19 CASSLVQGAFEQYF TGTGCCAGTAGTTTGGTGCAGGGGGCGTTTGAGCAGTACTTC
TRBD1 TRBJ1-2 NA TRBV2 CASSEIRGQGEGGYTF TGTGCCAGCAGTGAGATCCGTGGACAGGGGGAGGGTGGCTACACCTTC
TRBD1 TRBJ1-2 NA TRBV9 CASSTQGAGGYTF TGTGCCAGCAGCACACAGGGGGCTGGTGGCTACACCTTC
TRBD1 TRBJ1-1 NA TRBV6-6 CASSRDRANTEAFF TGTGCCAGCAGCCGGGACAGGGCGAACACTGAAGCTTTCTTT
TRBD1 TRBJ1-2 NA TRBV6-5 CASRPTGTNYGYTF TGTGCCAGCAGGCCGACAGGGACTAACTATGGCTACACCTTC
NA TRBJ2-1 NA TRBV11-2 CASSLNYEQFF TGTGCCAGCAGCTTAAACTATGAGCAGTTCTTC
TRBD1 TRBJ1-6 NA TRBV11-2 CASSYRGRVSPLHF TGTGCCAGCAGCTACAGGGGGAGAGTCTCACCCCTCCACTTT
NA TRBJ1-5 NA TRBV12-5 CASTEGRFSNQPQHF TGTGCTAGTACGGAGGGAAGGTTTAGCAATCAGCCCCAGCATTTT
NA TRBJ1-6 NA TRBV5-1 CASSWGGSGDSPLHF TGCGCCAGCAGCTGGGGGGGGTCGGGGGATTCACCCCTCCACTTT
NA TRBJ1-2 NA TRBV28 CASSLTGGYTF TGTGCCAGCAGTCTAACAGGGGGCTACACCTTC
NA TRBJ1-6 NA TRBV28 CASTLPGKHKSLHF TGTGCCAGCACGCTTCCCGGGAAGCATAAATCCCTCCACTTT
NA TRBJ1-2 NA TRBV2 CASVKQASGYTF TGTGCCAGCGTAAAACAGGCGAGTGGCTACACCTTC
TRBD2 TRBJ2-5 NA TRBV5-1 CASSWTSGTAGETQYF TGCGCCAGCAGCTGGACTAGCGGGACCGCCGGTGAGACCCAGTACTTC
NA TRBJ2-7 NA TRBV6-5 CASSESLFSYEQYF TGTGCCAGCAGCGAAAGCCTATTCTCCTACGAGCAGTACTTC
NA TRBJ2-7 NA TRBV7-7 CASSPSGTGGEQYF TGTGCTAGCAGCCCGAGCGGGACAGGAGGCGAGCAGTACTTC
NA TRBJ1-2 NA TRBV7-2 CASSPSSLDGYTF TGTGCCAGCAGCCCTTCGAGTCTAGATGGCTACACCTTC
NA TRBJ2-7 NA TRBV11-2 CASSADAAYEQYF TGTGCCAGCAGCGCCGACGCGGCCTACGAGCAGTACTTC
NA TRBJ1-6 NA TRBV6-5 CASSYDPRRASPLHF TGTGCCAGCAGTTACGATCCCCGGCGGGCCTCACCCCTCCACTTT
NA TRBJ1-1 NA TRBV7-3 CASSPSGGPLGTEAFF TGTGCCAGCAGCCCCTCCGGGGGGCCCTTGGGGACTGAAGCTTTCTTT
NA TRBJ2-2 once TRBV4-2 CASSPKTRTGELFF TGTGCCAGCAGCCCGAAAACGCGGACCGGGGAGCTGTTTTTT
NA TRBJ1-2 NA TRBV28 CASSPIGQFYGYTF TGTGCCAGCAGTCCCATCGGACAGTTCTATGGCTACACCTTC
NA TRBJ1-2 NA TRBV5-6 CASSLGRSGRGVNGYTF TGTGCCAGCAGCTTGGGTCGGTCGGGGCGGGGAGTGAACGGCTACACCTTC
NA TRBJ1-2 NA TRBV7-9 CASRRSGETGIGYTF TGTGCCAGCAGGAGGTCGGGGGAAACAGGCATTGGCTACACCTTC
TRBD1 TRBJ1-1 NA TRBV7-9 CASSTFDRGHNEAFF TGTGCCAGCAGCACTTTCGACAGGGGCCACAATGAAGCTTTCTTT
NA TRBJ1-3 NA TRBV6-5 CATHSGNTIYF TGTGCCACCCACTCTGGAAACACCATATATTTT
NA TRBJ1-1 NA TRBV6-5 CASSFLQGTEAFF TGTGCCAGCAGTTTCCTACAGGGTACTGAAGCTTTCTTT
TRBD1 TRBJ2-7 NA TRBV11-1 CASSKAPGQASYEQYF TGTGCCAGCAGCAAAGCCCCGGGACAGGCTTCCTACGAGCAGTACTTC
NA TRBJ1-2 NA TRBV27 CASRRAGNYGYTF TGTGCCAGCAGGCGAGCGGGGAACTATGGCTACACCTTC
NA TRBJ2-2 NA TRBV28 CASSSTAVGELFF TGTGCCAGCAGTTCGACCGCGGTGGGGGAGCTGTTTTTT
NA TRBJ1-2 NA TRBV7-2 CASSPIRGYTF TGTGCCAGCAGCCCGATCCGGGGCTACACCTTC
TRBD2 TRBJ2-3 NA TRBV7-3 CASSTGGVAGGMGSDTQYF TGTGCCAGCAGTACTGGAGGGGTAGCGGGGGGGATGGGTTCAGATACGCAGTATTTT
NA TRBJ1-6 NA TRBV28 CASSFPGGNNSPLHF TGTGCCAGCAGTTTCCCGGGGGGCAATAATTCACCCCTCCACTTT
NA TRBJ2-5 once TRBV15 CATSVPGNQETQYF TGTGCCACCAGCGTGCCGGGAAACCAAGAGACCCAGTACTTC
TRBD1 TRBJ1-3 NA TRBV2 CASSRDSGNTIYF TGTGCCAGCAGTAGGGACAGCGGAAACACCATATATTTT
TRBD1 TRBJ1-2 NA TRBV6-5 CASSPGRGFFYGYTF TGTGCCAGCAGCCCGGGCAGGGGGTTTTTTTATGGCTACACCTTC
NA TRBJ2-6 NA TRBV6-1 CASSERGSGANVLTF TGTGCCAGCAGTGAAAGGGGCTCTGGGGCCAACGTCCTGACTTTC
TRBD2 TRBJ2-7 NA TRBV7-9 CASSPLAGGPNEQYF TGTGCCAGCAGCCCCCTAGCGGGGGGACCCAACGAGCAGTACTTC
NA TRBJ2-6 NA TRBV4-1 CASSQVGFFEGSGANVLTF TGCGCCAGCAGCCAAGTAGGTTTCTTTGAGGGCTCTGGGGCCAACGTCCTGACTTTC
TRBD1 TRBJ2-7 NA TRBV5-6 CASSPRGRIAYEQYF TGTGCCAGCAGCCCGAGGGGGCGCATCGCCTACGAGCAGTACTTC
TRBD2 TRBJ2-5 NA TRBV2 CASAGGRETQYF TGTGCCAGCGCGGGGGGGCGGGAGACCCAGTACTTC
TRBD2 TRBJ2-1 NA TRBV27 CASSSPPLAGGLEQFF TGTGCCAGCAGTTCCCCCCCCCTAGCGGGGGGGCTGGAGCAGTTCTTC
NA TRBJ2-7 once TRBV4-3 CASRGEHRYEEQYF TGCGCCAGCAGGGGAGAGCACAGATATGAAGAGCAGTACTTC
NA TRBJ2-5 NA TRBV20-1 CSAELETQYF TGCAGTGCTGAACTAGAGACCCAGTACTTC
NA TRBJ1-5 few TRBV18 CASQQGNQPQHF TGTGCCAGTCAGCAGGGCAATCAGCCCCAGCATTTT
TRBD1 TRBJ1-3 NA TRBV6-1 CASTSGGLGNTIYF TGTGCCAGCACCTCAGGGGGATTGGGAAACACCATATATTTT
NA TRBJ2-6 NA TRBV4-3 CASSQEHRVGANVLTF TGCGCCAGCAGCCAAGAACATCGGGTCGGGGCCAACGTCCTGACTTTC
NA TRBJ2-1 NA TRBV4-1 CASSQALGDEQFF TGCGCCAGCAGCCAGGCATTGGGAGATGAGCAGTTCTTC
NA TRBJ1-1 NA TRBV14 CASSQEGGGNTEAFF TGTGCCAGCAGCCAAGAAGGAGGTGGGAACACTGAAGCTTTCTTT
NA TRBJ2-5 NA TRBV18 CASSSGETQYF TGTGCCAGCTCCTCAGGGGAGACCCAGTACTTC
NA TRBJ1-1 NA TRBV28 CASIIGGGTRNTEAFF TGTGCCAGCATCATAGGGGGGGGGACAAGGAACACTGAAGCTTTCTTT